The sequence of this T cell receptor (beta chain) was determined in a study of cytomegalovirus exposure and HLA in healthy donors. 60 Vbeta and 13 Jbeta primers were used in PCR. Only in-frame clones appear in the TCRdb table, and some are missing; sequencing was by immunoSEQ multiplex PCR. The repertoire holds 130,000 to 150,000 clones, with under 85% as singletons. This clone was seen once. Sequencing was done on a sample of PBMCs. The clonotype was recovered from a woman aged 40 to 50 in good health and CMV-seropositive.

The CDR3 coding sequence is TGTGCCAGCAGCCAAAGCGGGGGGGGCAATGAGCAGTTCTTC. Translated, it gives CASSQSGGGNEQFF. The V gene is TRBV4-2, the J gene TRBJ2-1; TRBD2 matches 10 bases. CDR3 size: 14 residues. The ends lost 2 bases at V and 6 bases at J; junction bases unmatched: 1. Germline V gene data show CDR1 as LGHNA and CDR2 as YNFKEQ.